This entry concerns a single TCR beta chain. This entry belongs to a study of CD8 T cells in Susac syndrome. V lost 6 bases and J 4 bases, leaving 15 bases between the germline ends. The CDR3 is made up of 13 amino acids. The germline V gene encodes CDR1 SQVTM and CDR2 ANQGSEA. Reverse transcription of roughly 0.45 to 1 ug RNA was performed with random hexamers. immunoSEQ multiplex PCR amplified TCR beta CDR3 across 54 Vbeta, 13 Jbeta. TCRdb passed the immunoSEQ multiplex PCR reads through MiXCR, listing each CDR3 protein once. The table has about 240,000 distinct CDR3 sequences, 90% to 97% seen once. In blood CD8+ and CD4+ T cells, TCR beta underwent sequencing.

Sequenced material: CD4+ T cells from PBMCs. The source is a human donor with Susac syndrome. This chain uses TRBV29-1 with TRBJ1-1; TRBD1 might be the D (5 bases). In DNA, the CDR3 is TGCAGCGTAGGTTTGGGGCAGGGCACTGAAGCTTTCTTT. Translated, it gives CSVGLGQGTEAFF. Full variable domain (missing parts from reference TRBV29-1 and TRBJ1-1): SAVISQKPSRDICQRGTSLTIQCQVDSQVTMMFWYRQQPGQSLTLIATANQGSEATYESGFVIDKFPISRPNLTFSTLTVSNMSPEDSSIYLCSVGLGQGTEAFFGQGTRLTVV.